This paragraph covers one TCR beta chain sequence. Data came from immunoSEQ multiplex PCR; TCRdb stores just in-frame clones and leaves some out. Here the sample spans about 160,000 clones, 87% being singletons. The sample belongs to a study of blood T cell repertoires in COVID-19. The CDR3 spans 18 residues. Germline-derived CDR1 and CDR2 are MNHEY and SVGEGT. The V gene lost 6 bases and the J gene lost 0 bases, with 21 bases spanning the gap. The chain links TRBV6-2 or TRBV6-3 to TRBJ1-3; the D gene is possibly TRBD1 (6 bases). The material sequenced was peripheral blood. The sequence was collected from a woman aged 55 to 70 who had recovered from COVID-19. The CDR3 loop reads CASSLLINRDFSGNTIYF. As DNA, the CDR3 is TGTGCCAGCAGCCTGTTGATTAACAGGGATTTCTCTGGAAACACCATATATTTT.